This TCR beta chain came from a study of T-cell reconstitution after alpha-beta-depleted transplantation in children. The CDR3 sequence is 14 residues long. The trim removed 2 bases at V and 7 bases at J, leaving 4 bases unmatched. Germline-derived CDR1 and CDR2 are SGHRS and YFSETQ. As it was prepared, the TCRbeta library received unique molecular identifiers. In TCRdb, the PCR reads were re-called with MiXCR into one record per CDR3 protein. The top ten clones hold 10% of a sample with 250,000 to 300,000 distinct CDR3 sequences, about a tenth of them seen once. Sequences were derived from PBMCs from the stem cell graft donor, sampled from the stem cell graft. The chain uses TRBV5-1 and TRBJ2-2, with TRBD1 matching 8 bases. The TCR was taken from a human donor who donated a stem cell graft to a child with SCID. CDR3 sequence reads: CASSLGQGVGELFF. DNA of the CDR3: TGCGCCAGCAGCTTAGGACAGGGCGTCGGGGAGCTGTTTTTT.